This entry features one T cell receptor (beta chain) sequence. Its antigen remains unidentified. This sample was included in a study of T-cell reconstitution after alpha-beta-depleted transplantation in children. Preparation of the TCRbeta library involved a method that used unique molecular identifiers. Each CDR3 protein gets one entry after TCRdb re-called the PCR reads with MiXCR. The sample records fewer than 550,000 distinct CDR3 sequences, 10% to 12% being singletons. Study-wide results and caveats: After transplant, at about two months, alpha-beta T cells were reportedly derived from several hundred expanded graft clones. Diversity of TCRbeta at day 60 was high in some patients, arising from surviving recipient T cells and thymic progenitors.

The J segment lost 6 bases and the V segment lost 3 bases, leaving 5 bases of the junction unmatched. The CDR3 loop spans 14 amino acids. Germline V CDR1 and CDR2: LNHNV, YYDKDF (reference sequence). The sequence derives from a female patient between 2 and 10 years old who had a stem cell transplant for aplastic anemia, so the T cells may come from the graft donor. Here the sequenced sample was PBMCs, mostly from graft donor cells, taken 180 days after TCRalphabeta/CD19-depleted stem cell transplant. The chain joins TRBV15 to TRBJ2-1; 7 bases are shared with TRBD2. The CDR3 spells CATSSGRGPNEQFF. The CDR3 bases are TGTGCCACCAGCAGTGGGAGGGGTCCCAATGAGCAGTTCTTC.